A selection of T cell receptor beta chains follows, all from one sample in a study of cytomegalovirus exposure and HLA in healthy donors. Clones were read by immunoSEQ multiplex PCR, and TCRdb kept only the in-frame ones, dropping some. The table includes approximately 120,000 clones, roughly 81% detected once. Sequencing input: PBMCs. These receptors were taken from a woman aged 25 to 39 in good health and CMV-seronegative. The CDR3 runs from the conserved cysteine through the conserved F or W. A D gene is named only where the DNA matches it firmly. Clone size is not always given. Where it is, it says once, few, many or a class for expanded clones.

>TRBV19|-|-|TRBJ1-6
TGTGCCAGTAGTAAAGATGCGACCTATAATTCACCCCTCCACTTT
CASSKDATYNSPLHF
>TRBV10-3|TRBD1|-|TRBJ2-4
TGTGCCATCAGTGAAGGGGACAGGACACTAGCCAAAAACATTCAGTACTTC
CAISEGDRTLAKNIQYF
>TRBV7-9|-|-|TRBJ2-5
TGTGCCAGCAGCCGGGAGGGGGCGTGGGAGACCCAGTACTTC
CASSREGAWETQYF
>TRBV19|TRBD2|-|TRBJ2-5
TGTGCCAGTAGTATCATAGCGGGGGTGTACCAAGAGACCCAGTACTTC
CASSIIAGVYQETQYF
>TRBV4-3|TRBD2|-|TRBJ2-5
TGCGCCAGCAGCCATGGCATACCGGGACTAGCGGGTCCACAAGAGACCCAGTACTTC
CASSHGIPGLAGPQETQYF
>TRBV11-2|TRBD2|-|TRBJ2-3
TGTGCCAGCAGCATAATGACTAGCGGGGGCACAGATACGCAGTATTTT
CASSIMTSGGTDTQYF
>TRBV11-2|TRBD1|-|TRBJ1-2
TGTGCCAGCAGCTTACACACAGGGGGCTATGGCTACACCTTC
CASSLHTGGYGYTF
>TRBV10-3|TRBD2|-|TRBJ2-1
TGTGCCATCAGTGATGTGACTAGCGGAAGCAATGAGCAGTTCTTC
CAISDVTSGSNEQFF
>TRBV5-8|-|-|TRBJ1-1
TGTGCCAGCAGCCCGACAGAGAACACTGAAGCTTTCTTT
CASSPTENTEAFF
>TRBV29-1|-|-|TRBJ2-7
TGCAGCGTGGGAACTAGGGCCCCCTACGAGCAGTACTTC
CSVGTRAPYEQYF
>TRBV6-6|-|-|TRBJ2-2
TGTGCCTCCAGAGGGGGGGCCCTCACCGGGGAGCTGTTTTTT
CASRGGALTGELFF
>TRBV25-1|-|-|TRBJ1-3
TGTGCCAGCAGTGCGGAAGGCGGGTACAGTCCTGGAAACACCATATATTTT
CASSAEGGYSPGNTIYF
>TRBV7-9|TRBD1|-|TRBJ2-7
TGTGCCAGCTCGACAGGGGGTAGAAGATACGAGCAGTACTTC
CASSTGGRRYEQYF
>TRBV2|-|once|TRBJ1-1
TGTGCCAGCAGTGAACGCCGGACTATGGAAGCTTTCTTT
CASSERRTMEAFF
>TRBV4-1|-|-|TRBJ1-5
TGCGCCAGCAGGCCGACAGTGGGTGCTCAGCCCCAGCATTTT
CASRPTVGAQPQHF
>TRBV18|-|-|TRBJ2-7
TGTGCCAGCTCACGGGCTAGCGGGACAGGCGACGAGCAGTACTTC
CASSRASGTGDEQYF
>TRBV7-9|-|-|TRBJ2-7
TGTGCCAGCAGCTTAGAAGCGCCTGAGCAGTACTTC
CASSLEAPEQYF
>TRBV9|-|-|TRBJ1-1
TGTGCCAGCAGCCCAGATGGGGGCAGCACTGAAGCTTTCTTT
CASSPDGGSTEAFF
>TRBV6-6|-|-|TRBJ2-7
TGTGCCAGCAGTTACTCGGGGGGAAACGAGCAGTACTTC
CASSYSGGNEQYF
>TRBV2|TRBD1|-|TRBJ1-4
TGTGCCAGCAGTGAAGCGCTTGGAGGGGGCGTTGAAAAACTGTTTTTT
CASSEALGGGVEKLFF
>TRBV9|TRBD1|few|TRBJ1-1
TGTGCCAGCAGCGTAGGGATAACAGGGGATAATTTGAACACTGAAGCTTTCTTT
CASSVGITGDNLNTEAFF
>TRBV11-3|TRBD2|few|TRBJ2-1
TGTGCCAGCAGCTCAGCTAGCGGAGGATACAATGAGCAGTTCTTC
CASSSASGGYNEQFF
>TRBV18|-|-|TRBJ1-1
TGTGCCAGCTCACCACAGGAGATGAACACTGAAGCTTTCTTT
CASSPQEMNTEAFF
>TRBV9|-|-|TRBJ2-7
TGTGCCAGCAGTCAAGAGGGAAGCGGTAGACAGTACTTC
CASSQEGSGRQYF
>TRBV11-2|TRBD2|-|TRBJ2-1
TGTGCCAGCAGCCCCTCCCCGTGGGTAGCGGGAGGTTCCAATGAGCAGTTCTTC
CASSPSPWVAGGSNEQFF
>TRBV6-1|-|few|TRBJ1-2
TGTGCCAGCAGTCCACTAACGGGATACCACGACGGCTACACCTTC
CASSPLTGYHDGYTF
>TRBV30|TRBD1|-|TRBJ1-5
TGTGCCTGGAGTGGTGGACAGGGGGGTCAGCCCCAGCATTTT
CAWSGGQGGQPQHF
>TRBV19|-|-|TRBJ1-1
TGTGCCAGTAGCCTGGGGGCGGCTGAAGCTTTCTTT
CASSLGAAEAFF
>TRBV18|-|-|TRBJ1-2
TGTGCCAGCTCATCCAATAACTATGGCTACACCTTC
CASSSNNYGYTF
>TRBV6-1|-|-|TRBJ2-7
TGTGCCTGTAATCCCCTGGAGGGGGCCGGGTACGAGCAGTACTTC
CACNPLEGAGYEQYF
>TRBV6-5|-|-|TRBJ2-7
TGTGCCAGCAGTTCAGGGACAATCGACGAGCAGTACTTC
CASSSGTIDEQYF
>TRBV19|-|-|TRBJ1-2
TGTGCCAGTAGTATATCCCTGGTGGACACGCCGTGGTGGGGCTACACCTTC
CASSISLVDTPWWGYTF
>TRBV5-1|-|-|TRBJ1-3
TGCGCCAGCAGCTTGTCATTCGGGGGCTCTGGAAACACCATATATTTT
CASSLSFGGSGNTIYF
>TRBV29-1|TRBD1|-|TRBJ1-2
TGCAGCGTTATTCTGGGTGGAGGGGGCGAGGGCTACACCTTC
CSVILGGGGEGYTF
>TRBV6-6|-|once|TRBJ2-7
TGTGCCAGCAGTTATCCGGGGGTTTCCTACGAGCAGTACTTC
CASSYPGVSYEQYF
>TRBV7-9|-|-|TRBJ1-5
TGTGCCAGCAGGCGCAATACGGGCAATCAGCCCCAGCATTTT
CASRRNTGNQPQHF
>TRBV5-1|-|-|TRBJ2-2
TGCGCCAGCAGCGCGGCGTCGACGAACACCGGGGAGCTGTTTTTT
CASSAASTNTGELFF
>TRBV29-1|-|few|TRBJ1-1
TGCAGCGTTGAAGGGGAGGGTAAAGCTTTCTTT
CSVEGEGKAFF
>TRBV2|-|-|TRBJ2-1
TGTGCCAGCAGCCTACAGGGTCTTGGGGAGCAGTTCTTC
CASSLQGLGEQFF
>TRBV6-5|TRBD1|-|TRBJ1-4
TGTGCCAGCAGGCCCGGACAGGGGGCGGAAAAACTGTTTTTT
CASRPGQGAEKLFF
>TRBV7-2|-|-|TRBJ1-1
TGTGCCAGCAGCTTTCGAGGAGGTGAAGCTTTCTTT
CASSFRGGEAFF
>TRBV6-5|-|-|TRBJ2-3
TGTGCCAGCAGTCCAGGTGGGAGGTTCACAGATACGCAGTATTTT
CASSPGGRFTDTQYF